This TCR beta chain appears in the sequencing data of a study of OX40 agonist ivuxolimab in advanced cancers. The study, taken as a whole, reports: Clonal expansion among partial responders at 0.1-3.0 mg/kg ranked near the lowest. Average numbers of expanded clones were greater in CD8+ T cells than in CD4+.

The CDR3 runs 14 residues. CDR1 is LNHNV, CDR2 YYDKDF, per germline (reference sequence). V shed 5 bases and J shed 2 bases, with 10 bases lying between them. Details on this clone: The antigen remains undetermined.

The method was immunoSEQ multiplex PCR; TCRdb's version includes in-frame clones alone and lacks a portion of them. Among about 53,000 clones listed, about four fifths were seen once. The chain recombines TRBV15 with TRBJ1-5; D is perhaps TRBD1 (5 bases). The receptor was isolated from an adult with an advanced solid tumor such as melanoma, head and neck, liver or kidney cancer. The source material was CD4+ or CD8+ T cells sorted from blood, sampled in a trial of the OX40 agonist ivuxolimab. CDR3 sequence reads: CATSLGGGNQPQHF. CDR3 sequence (DNA): TGTGCCACCAGCTTGGGGGGAGGCAATCAGCCCCAGCATTTT.